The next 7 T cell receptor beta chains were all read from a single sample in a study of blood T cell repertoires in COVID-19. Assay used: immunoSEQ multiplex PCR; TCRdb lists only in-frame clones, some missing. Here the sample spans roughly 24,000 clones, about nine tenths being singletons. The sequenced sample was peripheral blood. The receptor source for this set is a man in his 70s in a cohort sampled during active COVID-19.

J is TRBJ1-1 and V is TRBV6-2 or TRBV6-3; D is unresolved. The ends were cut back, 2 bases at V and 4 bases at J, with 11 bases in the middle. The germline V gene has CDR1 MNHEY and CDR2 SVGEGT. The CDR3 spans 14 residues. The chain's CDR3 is CASSYERGVTEAFF. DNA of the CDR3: TGTGCCAGCAGTTACGAGCGTGGAGTCACTGAAGCTTTCTTT.

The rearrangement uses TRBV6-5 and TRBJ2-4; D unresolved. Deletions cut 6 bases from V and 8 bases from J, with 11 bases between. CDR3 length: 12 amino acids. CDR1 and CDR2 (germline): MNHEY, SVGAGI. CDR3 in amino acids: CASRHSRDIQYF. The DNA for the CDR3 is TGTGCCAGCAGGCATTCTCGGGACATTCAGTACTTC.

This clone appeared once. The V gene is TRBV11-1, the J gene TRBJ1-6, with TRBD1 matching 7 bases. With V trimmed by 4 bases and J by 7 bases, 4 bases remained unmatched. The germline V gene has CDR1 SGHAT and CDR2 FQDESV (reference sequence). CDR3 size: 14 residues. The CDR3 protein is CASSWGQRNSPLHF. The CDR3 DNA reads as TGTGCCAGCAGCTGGGGACAGCGAAATTCACCCCTCCACTTT.

This CDR3 is CASSPSGSSYNEQFF. Written as DNA, the CDR3 is TGTGCCAGCTCACCTAGCGGAAGCTCCTACAATGAGCAGTTCTTC. This chain links TRBV18 with TRBJ2-1, with TRBD2 as a possible D gene (6 bases). V lost 3 bases and J lost 0, with 9 bases in between. The germline gives CDR1 KGHSH, CDR2 LQKENI. The CDR3 spans 15 residues. Full variable domain (missing parts from reference TRBV18 and TRBJ2-1): NAGVMQNPRHLVRRRGQEARLRCSPMKGHSHVYWYRQLPEEGLKFMVYLQKENIIDESGMPKERFSAEFPKEGPSILRIQQVVRGDSAAYFCASSPSGSSYNEQFFGPGTRLTVL.

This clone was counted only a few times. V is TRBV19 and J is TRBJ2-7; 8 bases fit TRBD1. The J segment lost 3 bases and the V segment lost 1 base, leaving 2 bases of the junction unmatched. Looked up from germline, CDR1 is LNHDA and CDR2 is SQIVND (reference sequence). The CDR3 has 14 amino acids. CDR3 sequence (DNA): TGTGCCAGTAGTATAGGACAGGGGAGCTACGAGCAGTACTTC. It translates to CASSIGQGSYEQYF. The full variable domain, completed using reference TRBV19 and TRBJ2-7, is DGGITQSPKYLFRKEGQNVTLSCEQNLNHDAMYWYRQDPGQGLRLIYYSQIVNDFQKGDIAEGYSVSREKKESFPLTVTSAQKNPTAFYLCASSIGQGSYEQYFGPGTRLTVT.

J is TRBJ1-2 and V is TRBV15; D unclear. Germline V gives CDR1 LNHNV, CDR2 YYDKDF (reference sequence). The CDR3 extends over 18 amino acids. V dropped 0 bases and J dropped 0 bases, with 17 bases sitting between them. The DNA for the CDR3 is TGTGCCACCAGCAGAGATGGTTCTGAGAGGCGTTCTAACTATGGCTACACCTTC. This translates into CATSRDGSERRSNYGYTF. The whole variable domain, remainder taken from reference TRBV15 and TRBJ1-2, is DAMVIQNPRYQVTQFGKPVTLSCSQTLNHNVMYWYQQKSSQAPKLLFHYYDKDFNNEADTPDNFQSRRPNTSFCFLDIRSPGLGDTAMYLCATSRDGSERRSNYGYTFGSGTRLTVV.

The CDR3 is CASSFGTHPNQPQHF. CDR3 nucleotides: TGTGCCAGCAGCTTCGGGACACACCCCAATCAGCCCCAGCATTTT. The chain joins TRBV5-8 to TRBJ1-5; a weak D match, TRBD1 (6 bases). This CDR3 comprises 15 residues. The V end was cut by 2 bases, the J end by 3 bases, with 12 bases between. Germline V gene sequence: CDR1 SGHTS, CDR2 YDEGEE. Supplemented by reference TRBV5-8 and TRBJ1-5, the full variable domain reads EAGVTQSPTHLIKTRGQQATLRCSPISGHTSVYWYQQALGLGLQFLLWYDEGEERNRGNFPPRFSGRQFPNYSSELNVNALELEDSALYLCASSFGTHPNQPQHFGDGTRLSIL.